This entry lists 19 T cell receptor beta chains sequenced from one sample in a study of blood T cell repertoires in COVID-19. Profiling relied on immunoSEQ multiplex PCR, and the TCRdb table lists in-frame clones only, not all of them. The table includes under 300,000 clones, about nine tenths detected once. The sample consisted of peripheral blood. These receptor sequences come from a woman aged 35 to 49 with acute or convalescent COVID-19.

The V and J genes are TRBV3-1 (or the pseudogene TRBV3-2) and TRBJ1-1; no reliable D call. Germline-derived CDR1 and CDR2 are LGHDT and YNNKEL (reference sequence). Trimming took off 1 base at V and 5 bases at J, with 14 bases between the two ends. The CDR3 is made up of 15 amino acids. The CDR3 region is CASSQVPVAETEAFF. CDR3 in DNA: TGTGCCAGCAGCCAAGTCCCCGTCGCGGAGACTGAAGCTTTCTTT.

The V gene is TRBV2, the J gene TRBJ2-7, with D perhaps matching TRBD1 (6 bases). The CDR3 has 15 residues. The ends were cut back, 6 bases at V and 2 bases at J, with 17 bases in the middle. CDR1 SNHLY and CDR2 FYNNEI come from the germline V gene. The CDR3 nucleotides are TGTGCCAGCAGGCACACAGGGTATTCAGCCTACGAGCAGTACGTC. Translation gives CASRHTGYSAYEQYV.

This clone occurred once. The chain has TRBV7-9 and TRBJ2-5; 7 nucleotides align to TRBD2. The length of the CDR3 is 16 residues. Trimming at V came to 6 bases and at J to 2 bases, leaving 12 bases not matched to a gene. Germline assignment: CDR1 SEHNR and CDR2 FQNEAQ (reference sequence). The chain's CDR3 is CASSPPPRGWQETQYF. Written as DNA, the CDR3 is TGTGCCAGCAGTCCCCCCCCGCGGGGGTGGCAAGAGACCCAGTACTTC.

V usage is TRBV7-8 and J usage is TRBJ1-1; D remains unclear. The CDR3 is 11 residues long. CDR1 and CDR2 from the germline V gene are SGHVS and FQNEAQ. V was trimmed by 4 bases and J by 11 bases, leaving 11 bases between them. Here the CDR3 reads CASSSHSGAFF. CDR3 DNA: TGTGCCAGCAGCTCACACAGCGGGGCTTTCTTT.

As DNA, the CDR3 is TGTGCCAGCAGCCCTCAGACAGGGATGGCCCGGAATTCACCCCTCCACTTT. It specifies CASSPQTGMARNSPLHF. This chain links TRBV9 with TRBJ1-6, with TRBD1 matching over 7 bases. Germline V CDR1 and CDR2: SGDLS, YYNGEE. The J segment lost 7 bases and the V segment lost 4 bases, leaving 14 bases of the junction unmatched. This CDR3 region has 17 residues.

The J gene is TRBJ1-6, the V gene TRBV4-2; weak D call: TRBD1 (6 bases). The CDR3 loop spans 19 amino acids. Germline V CDR1 and CDR2: LGHNA, YNFKEQ. Trimming cost V 0 bases and J 9 bases, with 24 bases left between them. The DNA for the CDR3 is TGTGCCAGCAGCCAAGACTCAATATTAGGGGGAGGGGCAGGTTCACCCCTCCACTTT. Translation: CASSQDSILGGGAGSPLHF.

V usage is TRBV7-2 and J usage is TRBJ2-1; 10 bases fit TRBD2. The germline gives CDR1 SGHTA, CDR2 FQGNSA. Trimming at V came to 3 bases and at J to 7 bases, leaving 6 bases not matched to a gene. This CDR3 spans 15 amino acids. As DNA, the CDR3 is TGTGCCAGCAGCTTCCAGCGGGGGGGCCAGAATGAGCAGTTCTTC. Encoded protein: CASSFQRGGQNEQFF.

The genes are TRBV27 and TRBJ1-4, with a possible D match to TRBD1 (5 bases). The ends were cut back, 2 bases at V and 5 bases at J, with 9 bases in the middle. CDR1 is MNHEY, CDR2 SMNVEV, per germline (reference sequence). This CDR3 is 14 amino acids long. This chain's CDR3 is CASSLQGWNEKLFF. The CDR3 DNA follows: TGTGCCAGCAGTTTACAGGGCTGGAATGAAAAACTGTTTTTT.

The V gene is TRBV12-5, the J gene TRBJ1-1, with TRBD1 as a possible D gene (6 bases). Germline CDR1 and CDR2: LGHNT and FRNRAP. The CDR3 extends over 14 amino acids. V was clipped by 7 bases and J by 7 bases, with 19 bases between them. CDR3 nucleotides: TGTGCTAGTGCCCTAGCCCCAGGGGTGGGTGAAGCTTTCTTT. This gives the protein CASALAPGVGEAFF.

The chain recombines TRBV11-2 with TRBJ2-5; 10 bases map to TRBD1. CDR3 length: 13 residues. Germline values: CDR1 SGHAT, CDR2 FQNNGV. V was pared by 6 bases and J by 4 bases, with 2 bases of the junction left unmatched. CDR3 bases: TGTGCCAGCAGACGGGACAGGGGAGAGACCCAGTACTTC. Translation: CASRRDRGETQYF.

The chain has TRBV3-1 (or the pseudogene TRBV3-2) and TRBJ2-3; D remains ambiguous. The length of the CDR3 is 14 residues. V was pared by 3 bases and J by 3 bases, with 10 bases between. The germline V gene has CDR1 LGHDT and CDR2 YNNKEL (reference sequence). This CDR3 is CASSQPPGTDTQYF. The CDR3 region has the DNA TGTGCCAGCAGCCAGCCCCCCGGGACAGATACGCAGTATTTT.

The gene calls are TRBV6-4 and TRBJ1-5, with 8 positions matching TRBD1. This CDR3 has 16 residues. Germline V gives CDR1 MRHNA, CDR2 SNTAGT. Trimming cost V 0 bases and J 6 bases; bases outside gene matches: 7. The CDR3 region is CASSDSNRDRRQPQHF. CDR3 DNA: TGTGCCAGCAGTGACTCGAATCGGGACAGGCGTCAGCCCCAGCATTTT.

The chain links TRBV2 to TRBJ1-1; 9 bases agree with TRBD1. This CDR3 region has 13 residues. From germline, CDR1 is SNHLY and CDR2 FYNNEI. The trim removed 6 bases at V and 6 bases at J, leaving 5 bases unmatched. Here the CDR3 reads CASRGQGASEAFF. CDR3 in DNA: TGTGCCAGCAGGGGACAGGGTGCGTCTGAAGCTTTCTTT.

The gene calls are TRBV6-2 or TRBV6-3 and TRBJ1-6; D possibly corresponds to TRBD1 (5 bases). This CDR3 contains 14 residues. V lost 5 bases and J lost 2, with 7 bases in between. Germline CDR1 is MNHEY and CDR2 is SVGEGT. The CDR3 DNA sequence: TGTGCCAGCAGTGGACACCCCTATAATTCACCCCTCCACTTT. It yields the protein CASSGHPYNSPLHF.

The chain employs TRBV10-2 and TRBJ2-1, with D possibly being TRBD2 (6 bases). Trimming removed 6 bases at V and 2 bases at J, with 14 bases between. The germline V gene encodes CDR1 WSHSY and CDR2 SAAADI. CDR3 size: 15 residues. DNA for the CDR3: TGCGCCAGCAGACTAGCTCGACCCACCTACAATGAGCAGTTCTTC. Encoded protein: CASRLARPTYNEQFF.

The CDR3 sequence is CASSWSGTNYGYTF. CDR3 sequence (DNA): TGTGCCAGTAGTTGGAGCGGGACTAACTATGGCTACACCTTC. The chain links TRBV19 to TRBJ1-2, with D hard to call. The CDR3 covers 14 residues. V was cut by 5 bases and J by 0 bases, with 10 bases left in between. The germline gives CDR1 LNHDA, CDR2 SQIVND (reference sequence). Drawing the rest from reference TRBV19 and TRBJ1-2, the complete variable domain is DGGITQSPKYLFRKEGQNVTLSCEQNLNHDAMYWYRQDPGQGLRLIYYSQIVNDFQKGDIAEGYSVSREKKESFPLTVTSAQKNPTAFYLCASSWSGTNYGYTFGSGTRLTVV.

The chain couples TRBV5-1 to TRBJ1-1; TRBD1 is a possible D gene (5 bases). V was trimmed by 6 bases and J by 1 base, leaving 13 bases between them. The CDR3 is 14 residues long. In germline, CDR1 is SGHRS, CDR2 YFSETQ. The CDR3 nucleotides read TGCGCCAGCACCCCAGACAGAACGAACACTGAAGCTTTCTTT. Translation: CASTPDRTNTEAFF. Based on the CDR3 plus reference TRBV5-1 and TRBJ1-1, the full variable domain is KAGVTQTPRYLIKTRGQQVTLSCSPISGHRSVSWYQQTPGQGLQFLFEYFSETQRNKGNFPGRFSGRQFSNSRSEMNVSTLELGDSALYLCASTPDRTNTEAFFGQGTRLTVV.

V is TRBV19 and J is TRBJ1-2, with no clear D. Germline loops: CDR1 LNHDA, CDR2 SQIVND (reference sequence). Trimming removed 5 bases at V and 0 bases at J, with 10 bases between. This CDR3 has 14 residues. CDR3 loop: CASSSVIPNYGYTF. The CDR3 region has the DNA TGTGCCAGTAGTTCAGTAATCCCTAACTATGGCTACACCTTC.

This clone was observed a handful of times. V usage is TRBV25-1 and J usage is TRBJ1-6; D not resolved. The germline V and J ends were trimmed by 3 bases and 7 bases, with 16 bases remaining between them. The CDR3 totals 16 residues. Germline loops: CDR1 MGHDK, CDR2 SYGVNS. The DNA for the CDR3 is TGTGCCAGCAGTGAGGTGGAGACCGATCCCAATTCACCCCTCCACTTT. Translation gives CASSEVETDPNSPLHF.